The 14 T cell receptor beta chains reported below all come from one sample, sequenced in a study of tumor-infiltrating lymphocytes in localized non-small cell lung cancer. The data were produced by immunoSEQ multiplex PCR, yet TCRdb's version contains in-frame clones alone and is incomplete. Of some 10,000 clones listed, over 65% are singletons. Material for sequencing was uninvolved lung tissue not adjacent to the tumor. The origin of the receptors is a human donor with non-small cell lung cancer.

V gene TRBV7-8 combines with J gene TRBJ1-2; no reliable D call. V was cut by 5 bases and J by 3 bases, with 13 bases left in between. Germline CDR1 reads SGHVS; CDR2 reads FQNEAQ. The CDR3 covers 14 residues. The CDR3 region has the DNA TGTGCCAGCAGCCCACGACCCGGGGACTATGGCTACACCTTC. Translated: CASSPRPGDYGYTF.

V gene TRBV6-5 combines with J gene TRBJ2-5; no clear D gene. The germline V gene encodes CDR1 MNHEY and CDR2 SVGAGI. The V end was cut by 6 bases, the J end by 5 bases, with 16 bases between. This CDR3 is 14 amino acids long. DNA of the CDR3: TGTGCCAGCAGCCCCCTTTCACCCGTTGAGACCCAGTACTTC. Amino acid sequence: CASSPLSPVETQYF.

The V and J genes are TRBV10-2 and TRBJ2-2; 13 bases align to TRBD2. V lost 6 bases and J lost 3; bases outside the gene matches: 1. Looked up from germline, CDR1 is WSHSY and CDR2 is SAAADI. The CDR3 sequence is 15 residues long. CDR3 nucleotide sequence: TGCGCCAGCAGGACTAGCGGGGGGTACACCGGGGAGCTGTTTTTT. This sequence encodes CASRTSGGYTGELFF.

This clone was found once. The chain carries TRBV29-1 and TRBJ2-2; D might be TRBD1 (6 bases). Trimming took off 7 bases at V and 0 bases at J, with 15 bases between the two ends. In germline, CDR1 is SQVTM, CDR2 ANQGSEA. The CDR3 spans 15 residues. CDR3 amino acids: CSAVPGDANTGELFF. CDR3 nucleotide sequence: TGCAGCGCTGTGCCAGGGGATGCGAACACCGGGGAGCTGTTTTTT.

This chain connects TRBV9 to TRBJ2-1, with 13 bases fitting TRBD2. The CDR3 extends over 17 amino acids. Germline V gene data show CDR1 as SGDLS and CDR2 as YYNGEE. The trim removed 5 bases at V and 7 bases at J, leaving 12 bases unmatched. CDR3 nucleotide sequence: TGTGCCAGCAGTCGATTAAGGACTAGCGGGGGTTCTAATGAGCAGTTCTTC. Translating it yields CASSRLRTSGGSNEQFF.

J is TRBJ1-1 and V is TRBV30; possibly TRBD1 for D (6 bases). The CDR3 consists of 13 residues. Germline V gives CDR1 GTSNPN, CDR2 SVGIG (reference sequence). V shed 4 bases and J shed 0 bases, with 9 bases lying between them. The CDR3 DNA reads TGTGCCTGGACGGGGGCAGTGAACACTGAAGCTTTCTTT. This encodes CAWTGAVNTEAFF.

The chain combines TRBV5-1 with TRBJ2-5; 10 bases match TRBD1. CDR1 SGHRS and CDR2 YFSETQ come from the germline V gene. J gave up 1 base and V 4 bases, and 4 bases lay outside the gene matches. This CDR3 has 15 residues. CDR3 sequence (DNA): TGCGCCAGCAGCCCAGGGGACAGGGGCCAAGAGACCCAGTACTTC. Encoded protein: CASSPGDRGQETQYF.

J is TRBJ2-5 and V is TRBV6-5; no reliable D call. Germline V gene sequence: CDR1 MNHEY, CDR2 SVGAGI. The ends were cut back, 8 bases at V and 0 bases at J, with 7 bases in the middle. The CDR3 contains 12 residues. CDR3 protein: CASGPNQETQYF. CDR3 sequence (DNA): TGTGCCAGCGGGCCGAACCAAGAGACCCAGTACTTC.

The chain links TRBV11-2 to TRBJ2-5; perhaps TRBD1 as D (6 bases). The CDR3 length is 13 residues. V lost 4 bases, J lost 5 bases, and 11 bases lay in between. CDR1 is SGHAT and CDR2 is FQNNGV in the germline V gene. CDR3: CASSYRVGETQYF. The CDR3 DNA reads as TGTGCCAGCAGCTACAGGGTTGGGGAGACCCAGTACTTC.

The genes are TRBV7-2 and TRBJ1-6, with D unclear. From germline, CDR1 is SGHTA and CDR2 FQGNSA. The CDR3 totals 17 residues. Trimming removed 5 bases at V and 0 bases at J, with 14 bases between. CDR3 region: CASSIYGSSSYNSPLHF. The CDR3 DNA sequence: TGTGCCAGCAGCATATATGGGTCGAGCTCCTATAATTCACCCCTCCACTTT.

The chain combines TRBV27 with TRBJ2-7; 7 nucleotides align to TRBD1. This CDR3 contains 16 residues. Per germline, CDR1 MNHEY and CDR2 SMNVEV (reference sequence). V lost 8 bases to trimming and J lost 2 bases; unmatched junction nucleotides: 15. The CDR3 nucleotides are TGTGCCAGCGCCTCATTAGAGACAGGGAACGCCTACGAGCAGTACTTC. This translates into CASASLETGNAYEQYF.

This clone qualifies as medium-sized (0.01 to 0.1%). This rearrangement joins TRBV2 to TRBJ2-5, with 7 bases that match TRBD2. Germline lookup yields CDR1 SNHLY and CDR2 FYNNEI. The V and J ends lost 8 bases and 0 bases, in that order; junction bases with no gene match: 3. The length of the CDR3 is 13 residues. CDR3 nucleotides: TGTGCCAGCCGGGAGGCAGACCAAGAGACCCAGTACTTC. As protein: CASREADQETQYF.

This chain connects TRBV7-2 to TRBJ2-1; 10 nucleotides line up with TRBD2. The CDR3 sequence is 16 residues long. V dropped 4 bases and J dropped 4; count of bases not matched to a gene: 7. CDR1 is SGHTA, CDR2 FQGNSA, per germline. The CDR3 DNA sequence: TGTGCCAGCAGCTACGGGACTAGCGTATTTTACAATGAGCAGTTCTTC. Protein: CASSYGTSVFYNEQFF.

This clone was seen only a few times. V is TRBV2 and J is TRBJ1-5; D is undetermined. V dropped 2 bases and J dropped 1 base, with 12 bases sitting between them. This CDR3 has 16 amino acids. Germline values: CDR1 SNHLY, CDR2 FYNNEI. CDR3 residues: CASSEIPALSNQPQHF. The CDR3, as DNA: TGTGCCAGCAGTGAAATCCCAGCTTTAAGCAATCAGCCCCAGCATTTT.